This TCR beta chain derives from a study of shared clonotypes between healthy human individuals. About the research overall: Per donor, three plates held CD4 naive cells, three held CD4 memory, two held CD8 naive and one held CD8 memory.

Each donor was a Caucasian adult residing in Nashville, Tennessee. In regard to this clone: Its specificity is unknown.

Study-wide results and caveats: Memory subsets had estimated richness that was generally smaller than that of naive subsets.

After removal of 6 bases from V and 4 bases from J, the junction contained 9 bases not matched to a gene. The germline CDR1 and CDR2 sequences are MNHEY and SVGAGI. The CDR3 runs 15 residues. Samples underwent the assay at deep level. Using immunoSEQ multiplex PCR, the repertoire was profiled, and TCRdb retains in-frame clones only, with some absent. The top ten hold roughly 0.13% of the sample, which has roughly 2.4 million clones, approximately 95% seen once. The sample taken for sequencing was naive CD4+ T cells sorted from blood. Subset denoted: CD45RA+ positively selected. The V and J genes are TRBV6-5 and TRBJ2-7; 10 bases map to TRBD1. This receptor was identified in a young man in good health. The CDR3 DNA reads as TGTGCCAGCAGCCCTTTTAGGGGACAGGGGTACGAGCAGTACTTC. The encoded protein is CASSPFRGQGYEQYF.